This T cell receptor (beta chain) comes out of a study of Tregs in tolerant kidney transplant recipients. Germline CDR1 is SGHVS and CDR2 is FNYEAQ. The CDR3 is 13 residues long. With 1 base removed from V and 6 bases from J, the gap between germline ends came to 7 bases. Profiled with immunoSEQ multiplex PCR; TCRdb holds only in-frame clones, not every one. This table has tens of thousands of clones, 90% to 95% appearing once. Sequenced sample: CD8+ T cells from blood. This rearrangement joins TRBV7-6 to TRBJ1-5; D is uncertain. This clonotype originated in a human donor in good health. DNA of the CDR3: TGTGCCAGCAGCTTAGGGGCGGCTCAGCCCCAGCATTTT. This translates into CASSLGAAQPQHF.